The rows below give T cell receptor beta chains drawn from one sample of a study of T-cell reconstitution after alpha-beta-depleted transplantation in children. TCRdb recomputed calls from the PCR reads with MiXCR, one row per CDR3 protein. The sample lists 55,000 to 65,000 distinct CDR3 sequences, 35% to 55% occurring once. This specimen was PBMCs, mostly from graft donor cells, taken 360 days after TCRalphabeta/CD19-depleted stem cell transplant. The receptors were sampled from a male patient between 10 and 17 years old who had a stem cell transplant for acute lymphoblastic leukemia, so the T cells may come from the graft donor. CDR3s include the opening cysteine and the closing phenylalanine or tryptophan. The order of the fields is J gene, clone size, D gene, V gene, CDR3 DNA, CDR3 protein. A D gene is named only where the DNA matches it firmly. Some rows mark clone size as missing; the rest say once, few, many or name a class of expanded clone.

j_gene: TRBJ2-7
abundance: few
d_gene: TRBD1
v_gene: TRBV6-5
CDR3nt: TGTGCCAGCAGTTACCTGACAGGGGGCTACGAGCAGTACTTC
CDR3aa: CASSYLTGGYEQYF

j_gene: TRBJ2-3
abundance: .
d_gene: .
v_gene: TRBV29-1
CDR3nt: TGCAGCGTTGAAGACGGCCGGATGGTCGCAGATACGCAGTATTTT
CDR3aa: CSVEDGRMVADTQYF

j_gene: TRBJ2-2
abundance: .
d_gene: TRBD2
v_gene: TRBV29-1
CDR3nt: TGCAGCGTTCTAATTGGACTAGCGGGGTCCACCGGGGAGCTGTTTTTT
CDR3aa: CSVLIGLAGSTGELFF

j_gene: TRBJ2-5
abundance: .
d_gene: TRBD1
v_gene: TRBV7-9
CDR3nt: TGTGCCAGCAGCCGGTGGGACAGACAAGAGACCCAGTACTTC
CDR3aa: CASSRWDRQETQYF

j_gene: TRBJ2-7
abundance: once
d_gene: .
v_gene: TRBV6-2/TRBV6-3
CDR3nt: TGTGCCCCCGCCTTCTACGAGCAGTACTTC
CDR3aa: CAPAFYEQYF

j_gene: TRBJ2-7
abundance: .
d_gene: .
v_gene: TRBV18
CDR3nt: TGTGCCAGCTCCACGGCGCGAGGGGCCTACGAGCAGTACTTC
CDR3aa: CASSTARGAYEQYF

j_gene: TRBJ2-7
abundance: .
d_gene: .
v_gene: TRBV27
CDR3nt: TGTGCCAGCACTTATGGGCCGGCCTACGAGCAGTACTTC
CDR3aa: CASTYGPAYEQYF

j_gene: TRBJ2-3
abundance: .
d_gene: .
v_gene: TRBV7-2
CDR3nt: TGTGCCAGCAGTGCCCCTAGAGATACGCAGTATTTT
CDR3aa: CASSAPRDTQYF

j_gene: TRBJ1-5
abundance: .
d_gene: .
v_gene: TRBV6-2/TRBV6-3
CDR3nt: TGTGCCAGCAGTCCTCTCCGGGGCTTCACTCAGCCCCAGCATTTT
CDR3aa: CASSPLRGFTQPQHF

j_gene: TRBJ2-5
abundance: .
d_gene: TRBD2
v_gene: TRBV29-1
CDR3nt: TGCAGCGTCGGGGGGATGCAAGAGACCCAGTACTTC
CDR3aa: CSVGGMQETQYF

j_gene: TRBJ1-2
abundance: .
d_gene: .
v_gene: TRBV29-1
CDR3nt: TGCAGCGTTGAAGAGGCGTACTATGGCTACACCTTC
CDR3aa: CSVEEAYYGYTF

j_gene: TRBJ2-2
abundance: .
d_gene: TRBD1
v_gene: TRBV24-1
CDR3nt: TGTGCCACCAGGGACAGGGGAACCGGGGAGCTGTTTTTT
CDR3aa: CATRDRGTGELFF

j_gene: TRBJ2-7
abundance: once
d_gene: .
v_gene: TRBV5-1
CDR3nt: TGCGCCAGCAGAGGACAGACCTACTACGAGCAGTACTTC
CDR3aa: CASRGQTYYEQYF

j_gene: TRBJ2-5
abundance: .
d_gene: .
v_gene: TRBV12-3/TRBV12-4
CDR3nt: TGTGCCAGCAGTCCGGGAGCGGGAGAGACCCAGTACTTC
CDR3aa: CASSPGAGETQYF

j_gene: TRBJ2-3
abundance: .
d_gene: .
v_gene: TRBV7-7
CDR3nt: TGTGCTAGCAGCCCTTTTGACAGTATAGCAGATACGCAGTATTTT
CDR3aa: CASSPFDSIADTQYF

j_gene: TRBJ2-3
abundance: .
d_gene: .
v_gene: TRBV20-1
CDR3nt: TGCAGTGCTAGAGACGACTACACAGATACGCAGTATTTT
CDR3aa: CSARDDYTDTQYF

j_gene: TRBJ2-1
abundance: few
d_gene: TRBD2
v_gene: TRBV5-1
CDR3nt: TGCGCCAGCAGCTTGGGAGGCGGGAGCTCCTACAATGAGCAGTTCTTC
CDR3aa: CASSLGGGSSYNEQFF

j_gene: TRBJ2-7
abundance: .
d_gene: TRBD1
v_gene: TRBV5-1
CDR3nt: TGCGCCAGCAGCGGCTCGGGACCCAGGGGGGAGCAGTACTTC
CDR3aa: CASSGSGPRGEQYF

j_gene: TRBJ1-3
abundance: .
d_gene: .
v_gene: TRBV12-3/TRBV12-4
CDR3nt: TGTGCCAGCATCACCTGGGGGGGGGAGGCAAACACCATATATTTT
CDR3aa: CASITWGGEANTIYF

j_gene: TRBJ2-7
abundance: .
d_gene: .
v_gene: TRBV7-2
CDR3nt: TGTGCCAGCAGCCTAACGCAGGATTTTATACGCTACGAGCAGTACTTC
CDR3aa: CASSLTQDFIRYEQYF

j_gene: TRBJ2-7
abundance: .
d_gene: .
v_gene: TRBV12-3/TRBV12-4
CDR3nt: TGTGCCAGCAGTTTAAGTCTAGACTACGAGCAGTACTTC
CDR3aa: CASSLSLDYEQYF

j_gene: TRBJ2-2
abundance: .
d_gene: .
v_gene: TRBV6-5
CDR3nt: TGTGCCAGCAGTTACCAAGGAGGTGGCACCGGGGAGCTGTTTTTT
CDR3aa: CASSYQGGGTGELFF

j_gene: TRBJ2-7
abundance: .
d_gene: TRBD2
v_gene: TRBV28
CDR3nt: TGTGCCAGCAGTTTTGGGAGGGCCTACGAGCAGTACTTC
CDR3aa: CASSFGRAYEQYF

j_gene: TRBJ2-7
abundance: few
d_gene: TRBD1
v_gene: TRBV6-5
CDR3nt: TGTGCCAGCAGTTACTCACAGGGGGTCGAGCAGTACTTC
CDR3aa: CASSYSQGVEQYF

j_gene: TRBJ1-2
abundance: .
d_gene: .
v_gene: TRBV29-1
CDR3nt: TGCAGCGTCTCTGGGGGAGGACCCCTGGACGGCTACACCTTC
CDR3aa: CSVSGGGPLDGYTF

j_gene: TRBJ2-1
abundance: .
d_gene: TRBD2
v_gene: TRBV12-3/TRBV12-4
CDR3nt: TGTGCCAGCAGTTTTAGGGAGGGCCCCTACAATGAGCAGTTCTTC
CDR3aa: CASSFREGPYNEQFF

j_gene: TRBJ2-7
abundance: .
d_gene: .
v_gene: TRBV12-3/TRBV12-4
CDR3nt: TGTGCCAGCAGTTTCAGCCGTGACGAGCAGTACTTC
CDR3aa: CASSFSRDEQYF

j_gene: TRBJ2-2
abundance: .
d_gene: TRBD1
v_gene: TRBV27
CDR3nt: TGTGCCAGCAGTCCGACCGCGTCCAGGGGGCGAGGCACCGGGGAGCTGTTTTTT
CDR3aa: CASSPTASRGRGTGELFF

j_gene: TRBJ2-7
abundance: .
d_gene: .
v_gene: TRBV6-2/TRBV6-3
CDR3nt: TGTGCCAGCAGCCCCCAGGCGCTCTCCTACGAGCAGTACTTC
CDR3aa: CASSPQALSYEQYF

j_gene: TRBJ2-7
abundance: few
d_gene: .
v_gene: TRBV5-1
CDR3nt: TGCGCCAGCAGCTTGGTATGGGGATCCTACGAGCAGTACTTC
CDR3aa: CASSLVWGSYEQYF

j_gene: TRBJ2-7
abundance: few
d_gene: .
v_gene: TRBV12-3/TRBV12-4
CDR3nt: TGTGCCAGCAGTCACCTAACTAGACACGAGCAGTACTTC
CDR3aa: CASSHLTRHEQYF

j_gene: TRBJ2-7
abundance: few
d_gene: .
v_gene: TRBV12-3/TRBV12-4
CDR3nt: TGTGCCAGCAGCGTACGGGCGGGCTACGAGCAGTACTTC
CDR3aa: CASSVRAGYEQYF

j_gene: TRBJ2-7
abundance: .
d_gene: TRBD2
v_gene: TRBV2
CDR3nt: TGTGCCAGCAGCAGACCCGGGACAGAATCTTTTATAGCGGGAGGGAGACAGTACTTC
CDR3aa: CASSRPGTESFIAGGRQYF

j_gene: TRBJ2-5
abundance: few
d_gene: TRBD1
v_gene: TRBV29-1
CDR3nt: TGCAGCGTTGAGGGGACAGGGCGCCAAGAGACCCAGTACTTC
CDR3aa: CSVEGTGRQETQYF

j_gene: TRBJ2-1
abundance: .
d_gene: .
v_gene: TRBV29-1
CDR3nt: TGCAGCGTTGAAGATCTAGGGGACCCCAACTACAATGAGCAGTTCTTC
CDR3aa: CSVEDLGDPNYNEQFF

j_gene: TRBJ2-7
abundance: .
d_gene: TRBD2
v_gene: TRBV11-3
CDR3nt: TGTGCCAGCAGCTTGCGCGGGAGCTACGAGCAGTACTTC
CDR3aa: CASSLRGSYEQYF

j_gene: TRBJ2-2
abundance: few
d_gene: .
v_gene: TRBV12-3/TRBV12-4
CDR3nt: TGTGCCAGCAGTTTATGGGCCGGGGAGCTGTTTTTT
CDR3aa: CASSLWAGELFF

j_gene: TRBJ1-2
abundance: few
d_gene: .
v_gene: TRBV10-3
CDR3nt: TGTGCCATCAGTGAAGCGGACAGACTCCGCTATGGCTACACCTTC
CDR3aa: CAISEADRLRYGYTF

j_gene: TRBJ1-4
abundance: .
d_gene: .
v_gene: TRBV7-2
CDR3nt: TGTGCCAGCAGCCCACAGCTAGGGACCAATGAAAAACTGTTTTTT
CDR3aa: CASSPQLGTNEKLFF

j_gene: TRBJ2-1
abundance: few
d_gene: .
v_gene: TRBV5-1
CDR3nt: TGCGCCAGCAGCTTGGACGTGTCAGATAGAATAGAGCAGTTCTTC
CDR3aa: CASSLDVSDRIEQFF

j_gene: TRBJ2-7
abundance: .
d_gene: TRBD1
v_gene: TRBV2
CDR3nt: TGTGCCAGCAGTCAGGACAGGGCAAGGGAGCAGTACTTC
CDR3aa: CASSQDRAREQYF

j_gene: TRBJ2-7
abundance: .
d_gene: TRBD1
v_gene: TRBV5-5
CDR3nt: TGTGCCAGCAGCATAACAGGGGCCGAGCAGTACTTC
CDR3aa: CASSITGAEQYF

j_gene: TRBJ2-7
abundance: .
d_gene: TRBD2
v_gene: TRBV7-9
CDR3nt: TGTGCCAGCAGCGAATCGACTAGCGGGACCTACGAGCAGTACTTC
CDR3aa: CASSESTSGTYEQYF

j_gene: TRBJ2-5
abundance: few
d_gene: TRBD1
v_gene: TRBV7-6
CDR3nt: TGTGCCAGCAGCTTAGCGGCAGGGGGAAAGACCCAGTACTTC
CDR3aa: CASSLAAGGKTQYF

j_gene: TRBJ2-7
abundance: many
d_gene: .
v_gene: TRBV27
CDR3nt: TGTGCCAGCAGTTTTAACCCGGAAACCTACGAGCAGTACTTC
CDR3aa: CASSFNPETYEQYF

j_gene: TRBJ2-1
abundance: .
d_gene: .
v_gene: TRBV28
CDR3nt: TGTGCCAGCAGATCTGACGGAGATGAGCAGTTCTTC
CDR3aa: CASRSDGDEQFF

j_gene: TRBJ1-1
abundance: few
d_gene: .
v_gene: TRBV20-1
CDR3nt: TGCAGTGCTAGAGATACACCTTACACTGAAGCTTTCTTT
CDR3aa: CSARDTPYTEAFF

j_gene: TRBJ2-7
abundance: few
d_gene: .
v_gene: TRBV6-5
CDR3nt: TGTGCCAGCAGTTACTCAGACCCTGGGGACGAGCAGTACTTC
CDR3aa: CASSYSDPGDEQYF

j_gene: TRBJ1-1
abundance: few
d_gene: .
v_gene: TRBV2
CDR3nt: TGCGAAACCGGGGTTGGCACTGAAGCTTTCTTT
CDR3aa: CETGVGTEAFF

j_gene: TRBJ2-1
abundance: .
d_gene: .
v_gene: TRBV7-8
CDR3nt: TGTGCCAGCAGCTTAGCGGGGGGGCTTTACAATGAGCAGTTCTTC
CDR3aa: CASSLAGGLYNEQFF

j_gene: TRBJ2-2
abundance: .
d_gene: .
v_gene: TRBV2
CDR3nt: TGTGCCAGCAATTTAGGACTGCCTACCGGGGAGCTGTTTTTT
CDR3aa: CASNLGLPTGELFF

j_gene: TRBJ1-2
abundance: .
d_gene: TRBD1
v_gene: TRBV4-3
CDR3nt: TGCGCCAGCAGCCAAGATCTGGGAGGGGGCGCCGGCTACACCTTC
CDR3aa: CASSQDLGGGAGYTF

j_gene: TRBJ2-3
abundance: once
d_gene: TRBD2
v_gene: TRBV4-3
CDR3nt: TGCGCCAGCAGCCGGTCCCCGGGAGGGGACACAGATACGCAGTATTTT
CDR3aa: CASSRSPGGDTDTQYF

j_gene: TRBJ1-2
abundance: few
d_gene: .
v_gene: TRBV19
CDR3nt: TGTGCCAGTAGTATCCTCTTTAACTATGGCTACACCTTC
CDR3aa: CASSILFNYGYTF

j_gene: TRBJ2-1
abundance: .
d_gene: .
v_gene: TRBV6-1
CDR3nt: TGTGCCAGCAGAGTAAGCGGTGAGCAGTTCTTC
CDR3aa: CASRVSGEQFF